This TCR beta chain is from a study of response to subunit inactivated influenza vaccine. TCRdb reanalysed the RT-PCR reads using MiXCR and keeps one entry per CDR3 protein. The repertoire holds almost 250,000 distinct CDR3 sequences, with 9% to 15% as singletons. Study-wide results and limits: The authors offered the suggestion that each seasonal influenza vaccination recruits few new T cells.

The CDR3 has 17 amino acids. The sample holds a few counts of this clonotype. The target antigen is unknown. This material consisted of non-naive T cells sorted from PBMCs, taken about 14 days before vaccination. V usage is TRBV21-1 and J usage is TRBJ2-2; TRBD2 was called by the table and not checked on the DNA. TRBV21-1 is marked as a pseudogene. This sequence was found in a man aged 50-59 years who received an inactivated influenza vaccine. The DNA of the CDR3 is TGTGCCAGCAGCACCCTGGCGCGGGGGGCCCGGACCGGGGAGCTGTTTTTT. Encoded protein: CASSTLARGARTGELFF.